Listed below are T cell receptor beta chains from one sample, sequenced in a study of Tregs in tolerant kidney transplant recipients. Data came from immunoSEQ multiplex PCR; TCRdb stores just in-frame clones and leaves some out. The sample consists of tens of thousands of clones, approximately 91% of them appearing once. Sequenced material: CD4+ T cells from blood, taken before the transplant. The receptors stem from a human donor who received a combined kidney and bone marrow transplant. Both conserved end residues are part of each CDR3. The order of the fields is CDR3 DNA, CDR3 protein, J gene, V gene, clone size, D gene. The D gene is left open where the match is weak. Where a row states a size, it is once, few, many or the class of an expanded clone; other rows omit it.

cdr3_nt: TGTGCCAGCAGAACGGGGGGAAGGACTAATGAAAAACTGTTTTTT; cdr3_aa: CASRTGGRTNEKLFF; j_call: TRBJ1-4; v_call: TRBV6-5; clone_size: NA; d_call: NA
cdr3_nt: TGCAGCGTTAAACCGGGACAGGGGGCGGGTGAGCAGTACTTC; cdr3_aa: CSVKPGQGAGEQYF; j_call: TRBJ2-7; v_call: TRBV29-1; clone_size: NA; d_call: TRBD1
cdr3_nt: TGCGCCAGCAGCCCACCTAGGACAGGGTCCATGAACACTGAAGCTTTCTTT; cdr3_aa: CASSPPRTGSMNTEAFF; j_call: TRBJ1-1; v_call: TRBV4-1; clone_size: NA; d_call: TRBD1
cdr3_nt: TGTGCCAGCAGCGAGGGACTAGCGTTCATCAATGAGCAGTTCTTC; cdr3_aa: CASSEGLAFINEQFF; j_call: TRBJ2-1; v_call: TRBV7-9; clone_size: once; d_call: TRBD2
cdr3_nt: TGTGCCAGCAGCTTAGCGTTCGGAACTAGCGGCCCGGTATACAATGAGCAGTTCTTC; cdr3_aa: CASSLAFGTSGPVYNEQFF; j_call: TRBJ2-1; v_call: TRBV11-2; clone_size: NA; d_call: TRBD2
cdr3_nt: TGTGCCAGTAGTACCCGACAGGGGGCGGGTAGCAATCAGCCCCAGCATTTT; cdr3_aa: CASSTRQGAGSNQPQHF; j_call: TRBJ1-5; v_call: TRBV19; clone_size: NA; d_call: TRBD1
cdr3_nt: TGTGCCAGTAGTATTGGACAGGGTACGGGGAATGAGCAGTTCTTC; cdr3_aa: CASSIGQGTGNEQFF; j_call: TRBJ2-1; v_call: TRBV19; clone_size: once; d_call: TRBD1
cdr3_nt: TGTGCCAGCAGCGTAGCGGCGGCTAGCGGGAGGTATTACAATGAGCAGTTCTTC; cdr3_aa: CASSVAAASGRYYNEQFF; j_call: TRBJ2-1; v_call: TRBV9; clone_size: NA; d_call: TRBD2
cdr3_nt: TGTGCCAGCAGCTTTGAGGGACAGGGGAGTGAAGCTTTCTTT; cdr3_aa: CASSFEGQGSEAFF; j_call: TRBJ1-1; v_call: TRBV11-2; clone_size: NA; d_call: TRBD1
cdr3_nt: TGTGCCAGCAGTACCCGGGACAGGGGGACAGAGACCCAGTACTTC; cdr3_aa: CASSTRDRGTETQYF; j_call: TRBJ2-5; v_call: TRBV28; clone_size: NA; d_call: TRBD1
cdr3_nt: TGTGCCAGCAGCTTAGGGAGGGGGAACACTGAAGCTTTCTTT; cdr3_aa: CASSLGRGNTEAFF; j_call: TRBJ1-1; v_call: TRBV7-8; clone_size: NA; d_call: NA
cdr3_nt: TGTGCCAGCAGCGAAAACCCGGGAGCAAGCACCGGGGAGCTGTTTTTT; cdr3_aa: CASSENPGASTGELFF; j_call: TRBJ2-2; v_call: TRBV9; clone_size: NA; d_call: NA
cdr3_nt: TGCGCCAGCAGCTTCCAACCCCCAATAGCGGGAGGGTACAATGAGCAGTTCTTC; cdr3_aa: CASSFQPPIAGGYNEQFF; j_call: TRBJ2-1; v_call: TRBV5-1; clone_size: NA; d_call: TRBD2
cdr3_nt: TGTGCCAGCAGCTACCGGGACAAGACCTACAATGAGCAGTTCTTC; cdr3_aa: CASSYRDKTYNEQFF; j_call: TRBJ2-1; v_call: TRBV7-8; clone_size: NA; d_call: NA
cdr3_nt: TGTGCCAGCAGCAAATACACTGAAGCTTTCTTT; cdr3_aa: CASSKYTEAFF; j_call: TRBJ1-1; v_call: TRBV28; clone_size: NA; d_call: NA
cdr3_nt: TGTGCCAGAGCCTGGACTAATCAAGAGACCCAGTACTTC; cdr3_aa: CARAWTNQETQYF; j_call: TRBJ2-5; v_call: TRBV5-4; clone_size: NA; d_call: NA
cdr3_nt: TGCGCCAGCAGGGCCGGGACAGAATTAGGCAACTATGGCTACACCTTC; cdr3_aa: CASRAGTELGNYGYTF; j_call: TRBJ1-2; v_call: TRBV5-1; clone_size: NA; d_call: TRBD1
cdr3_nt: TGTGCCAGCAGCCCGACAGTGAGCACTGAAGCTTTCTTT; cdr3_aa: CASSPTVSTEAFF; j_call: TRBJ1-1; v_call: TRBV5-4; clone_size: NA; d_call: NA
cdr3_nt: TGTGCCAGCAGCTATCGCCAGGGACAGGGTAACACTGAAGCTTTCTTT; cdr3_aa: CASSYRQGQGNTEAFF; j_call: TRBJ1-1; v_call: TRBV11-1; clone_size: once; d_call: TRBD1
cdr3_nt: TGTGCCAGCAGTTACTCGCTTACAACGAACACCGGGGAGCTGTTTTTT; cdr3_aa: CASSYSLTTNTGELFF; j_call: TRBJ2-2; v_call: TRBV6-5; clone_size: NA; d_call: NA
cdr3_nt: TGTGCCAGCTCACCAGACAGGGGTGGAAACACCATATATTTT; cdr3_aa: CASSPDRGGNTIYF; j_call: TRBJ1-3; v_call: TRBV18; clone_size: NA; d_call: TRBD1
cdr3_nt: TGCAGCGTTGAAGGAAGCGGGAGGTATGAGCAGTTCTTC; cdr3_aa: CSVEGSGRYEQFF; j_call: TRBJ2-1; v_call: TRBV29-1; clone_size: few; d_call: TRBD2